One and the same sample provided the 28 T cell receptor beta chains below, sequenced in a study of a mutant IDH1 vaccine in newly diagnosed glioma. The assay was immunoSEQ multiplex PCR, and TCRdb's table has in-frame clones only and misses some. The sample lists around 34,000 clones; 55% to 60% were seen once. Stated time point: week 5, during vaccination. Each vaccine dose was 300 ug of mutant IDH1 20-mer peptide, with topical imiquimod. What these receptors recognize is not known. Material: PBMCs, obtained from a glioma patient whose treatment included an IDH1 peptide vaccine. These receptors were taken from a woman under 30 with glioma.

The chain joins TRBV4-1 to TRBJ2-5, with TRBD1 identical over 8 bases. V lost 4 bases and J lost 5; bases outside the gene matches: 9. Germline loops: CDR1 MGHRA, CDR2 YSYEKL. There are 15 residues in the CDR3. In DNA, the CDR3 is TGCGCCAGCAGCCTCGCACAGGGGGTGTGGGAGACCCAGTACTTC. This encodes CASSLAQGVWETQYF.

V and J are TRBV7-2 and TRBJ1-3, with D unclear. The CDR3 totals 18 residues. Germline values: CDR1 SGHTA, CDR2 FQGNSA. The V gene lost 2 bases and the J gene lost 0 bases, with 17 bases spanning the gap. The CDR3 region has the DNA TGTGCCAGCAGCTTACCCCCCCCGTCTCAGTACTCTGGAAACACCATATATTTT. Protein: CASSLPPPSQYSGNTIYF.

The chain has TRBV30 and TRBJ1-3; the match to TRBD1 covers 11 bases. CDR3 length: 14 residues. Germline trimming cut 4 bases from V and 2 bases from J; bases unmatched to any gene: 1. Germline V gives CDR1 GTSNPN, CDR2 SVGIG (reference sequence). For the CDR3, the DNA is TGTGCCTGGACGGGACAGGGGGCTGGAAACACCATATATTTT. Amino acids: CAWTGQGAGNTIYF.

This chain joins TRBV6-1 and TRBJ1-6; TRBD1 matches at 8 bases. The CDR3 runs to 15 residues. Germline CDR1 and CDR2: MNHNS and SASEGT. After removal of 1 base from V and 8 bases from J, the junction contained 4 bases not matched to a gene. CDR3 nucleotide sequence: TGTGCCAGCAGTGAAGGTTGGGACAGGTATTCACCCCTCCACTTT. Amino acid sequence: CASSEGWDRYSPLHF.

This CDR3 reads CASSLNSGRLGSGELFF. The CDR3 DNA sequence: TGTGCCAGCAGCTTAAATAGCGGGCGCCTTGGCTCCGGGGAGCTGTTTTTT. This chain links TRBV7-2 with TRBJ2-2; 7 positions agree with TRBD2. This CDR3 has 17 amino acids. V lost 2 bases to trimming and J lost 6 bases; unmatched junction nucleotides: 12. Germline V lookup: CDR1 SGHTA, CDR2 FQGNSA.

V gene TRBV7-2 combines with J gene TRBJ2-7; D is uncertain. Trimming removed 1 base from V and 5 bases from J, with 3 bases in between. The CDR3 has 11 residues. Germline loops: CDR1 SGHTA, CDR2 FQGNSA. CDR3: CASSLGDEQYF. CDR3 sequence (DNA): TGTGCCAGCAGCTTAGGCGACGAGCAGTACTTC.

The genes are TRBV10-3 and TRBJ1-6; tentatively, D is TRBD1 (6 bases). CDR3 length equals 14 residues. CDR1 ENHRY and CDR2 SYGVKD come from the germline V gene. The V end was cut by 5 bases, the J end by 8 bases, with 13 bases between. CDR3 sequence (DNA): TGTGCCATCAGTACCCGGGACACGGATTCACCCCTCCACTTT. Protein: CAISTRDTDSPLHF.

This clone was detected only a few times. The rearrangement joins TRBV2 to TRBJ1-5; weak D call: TRBD1 (5 bases). Germline V lookup: CDR1 SNHLY, CDR2 FYNNEI. The CDR3 is 14 amino acids. Trimming removed 4 bases at V and 7 bases at J, with 14 bases between. The CDR3 here is CASSGTTGFQPQHF. The CDR3, as DNA: TGTGCCAGCAGTGGGACCACAGGATTCCAGCCCCAGCATTTT.

The chain uses TRBV7-2 and TRBJ1-3; D might be TRBD1 (6 bases). The CDR3 spans 15 residues. Germline CDR1 SGHTA, CDR2 FQGNSA. V lost 5 bases, J lost 8 bases, and 19 bases lay in between. The CDR3 protein is CASSGSRGAKDTIYF. CDR3 DNA: TGTGCCAGCAGCGGAAGCCGGGGGGCGAAAGACACCATATATTTT.

The V and J genes are TRBV7-2 and TRBJ2-1; 10 positions agree with TRBD2. This CDR3 is built from 16 residues. V shed 2 bases, J shed 6 bases, and the junction held 7 bases outside the gene matches. Per germline, CDR1 SGHTA and CDR2 FQGNSA. CDR3 loop: CASSLTLAGVRNEQFF. In DNA form, the CDR3 reads TGTGCCAGCAGCTTAACTCTAGCGGGAGTCCGCAATGAGCAGTTCTTC.

This clone was detected a few times. The CDR3 here is CASRRDSGNTIYF. The CDR3 DNA is TGTGCCAGCAGGCGCGACTCTGGAAACACCATATATTTT. This rearrangement joins TRBV7-2 to TRBJ1-3; D is uncertain. The germline CDR1 and CDR2 sequences are SGHTA and FQGNSA. This CDR3 contains 13 residues. V lost 6 bases, J lost 0 bases, and 6 bases lay in between.

The rearrangement uses TRBV27 and TRBJ1-5; 7 bases match TRBD1. The CDR3 runs 15 residues. Germline lookup yields CDR1 MNHEY and CDR2 SMNVEV (reference sequence). After removal of 7 bases from V and 1 base from J, the junction contained 7 bases not matched to a gene. This CDR3 is CASTEQGRSNQPQHF. DNA of the CDR3: TGTGCCAGCACCGAACAGGGGAGGAGCAATCAGCCCCAGCATTTT.

The V gene is TRBV11-2, the J gene TRBJ1-6, with 7 bases fitting TRBD1. Germline V CDR1 and CDR2: SGHAT, FQNNGV. With V trimmed by 4 bases and J by 15 bases, 3 bases remained unmatched. The CDR3 sequence is 11 residues long. CDR3: CASSSGGFLHF. The CDR3 DNA reads as TGTGCCAGCAGCTCAGGGGGTTTCCTCCACTTT.

V usage is TRBV4-2 and J usage is TRBJ1-1; tentatively, D is TRBD1 (5 bases). Deletions cut 0 bases from V and 2 bases from J, with 10 bases between. CDR3 length: 15 amino acids. Germline V gives CDR1 LGHNA, CDR2 YNFKEQ. CDR3 nucleotide sequence: TGTGCCAGCAGCCAAGAAAAGGGGTATAACACTGAAGCTTTCTTT. As protein: CASSQEKGYNTEAFF.

J is TRBJ2-1 and V is TRBV4-3; D unclear. Germline CDR1 and CDR2: LGHNA and YSLEER. V gave up 1 base and J gave up 10 bases, with 14 bases separating them. The CDR3 extends over 14 amino acids. CDR3 residues: CASSQVVALGEQFF. The CDR3 bases are TGCGCCAGCAGCCAAGTAGTGGCCCTGGGGGAGCAGTTCTTC.

The chain couples TRBV7-2 to TRBJ2-1; no clear D. The CDR3 runs to 12 residues. CDR1 and CDR2 from the germline V gene are SGHTA and FQGNSA. The V end lost 2 bases, the J end lost 6 bases, and 5 bases lay between the germline ends. For the CDR3, the DNA is TGTGCCAGCAGCTTACGATCCAATGAGCAGTTCTTC. Translated: CASSLRSNEQFF.

Points on this clone: This sample also contains other DNA sequences that code for the same CDR3. The V call is TRBV2, the J call TRBJ2-3; no clear D gene. Per germline, CDR1 SNHLY and CDR2 FYNNEI. CDR3 size: 11 residues. Trimming took off 4 bases at V and 6 bases at J, with 5 bases between the two ends. CDR3 nucleotide sequence: TGTGCCAGCAGTGTAGGCGATACGCAGTATTTT. This gives the protein CASSVGDTQYF.

V and J are TRBV27 and TRBJ2-7, with D possibly TRBD1 on 5 matching bases. Looked up from germline, CDR1 is MNHEY and CDR2 is SMNVEV (reference sequence). The V end was cut by 3 bases, the J end by 2 bases, with 17 bases between. There are 16 residues in the CDR3. The CDR3 nucleotides are TGTGCCAGCAGTTTTCAGGGCCTTCTTGCCCCCTACGAGCAGTACTTC. Its protein is CASSFQGLLAPYEQYF.

This clone was counted once. The rearrangement joins TRBV2 to TRBJ2-3; D might be TRBD2 (6 bases). The CDR3 is 16 amino acids. Trimming left V 4 bases short and J 0 bases short, with 14 bases between. CDR1 SNHLY and CDR2 FYNNEI come from the germline V gene. CDR3 sequence: CASSVEEGTSTDTQYF. CDR3 sequence (DNA): TGTGCCAGCAGTGTGGAGGAGGGAACGAGCACAGATACGCAGTATTTT.

This chain links TRBV15 with TRBJ1-2; the D is unclear. Germline loops: CDR1 LNHNV, CDR2 YYDKDF (reference sequence). The CDR3 consists of 14 residues. Trimming removed 1 base from V and 1 base from J, with 7 bases in between. Here the CDR3 reads CATSRGRLNYGYTF. The CDR3 bases are TGTGCCACCAGCAGAGGCAGACTTAACTATGGCTACACCTTC.

This chain links TRBV19 with TRBJ1-2, with TRBD1 matching over 8 bases. The CDR3 length is 17 residues. With 3 bases clipped from V and 6 bases from J, the junction kept 15 bases outside the gene matches. Looked up from germline, CDR1 is LNHDA and CDR2 is SQIVND (reference sequence). The CDR3 sequence: CASSMGGTGGFGNGYTF. In DNA form, the CDR3 reads TGTGCCAGTAGTATGGGGGGGACAGGTGGGTTCGGAAATGGCTACACCTTC.

The rearrangement joins TRBV18 to TRBJ1-2; 10 positions match TRBD1. Germline loops: CDR1 KGHSH, CDR2 LQKENI. V shed 2 bases, J shed 4 bases, and the junction held 10 bases outside the gene matches. The CDR3 sequence is 17 residues long. CDR3 region: CASSPGTGVPLVYGYTF. CDR3 in DNA: TGTGCCAGCTCACCAGGGACAGGGGTCCCCCTTGTCTATGGCTACACCTTC.

This clone appeared once. This chain uses TRBV2 with TRBJ1-1; D unclear. The germline V gene encodes CDR1 SNHLY and CDR2 FYNNEI. The CDR3 runs to 13 residues. Trimming stripped 9 bases from V and 1 base from J, with 12 bases between. CDR3 protein: CASRVSGNTEAFF. CDR3 coding DNA: TGTGCCAGTCGTGTTTCAGGGAACACTGAAGCTTTCTTT.

V is TRBV30 and J is TRBJ1-1; D might be TRBD1 (5 bases). The germline V gene has CDR1 GTSNPN and CDR2 SVGIG (reference sequence). The CDR3 extends over 13 amino acids. Trimming stripped 3 bases from V and 2 bases from J, with 10 bases between. The DNA of the CDR3 is TGTGCCTGGAGCGACAGAGTTAACACTGAAGCTTTCTTT. The encoded protein is CAWSDRVNTEAFF. Looking up the rest from reference TRBV30 and TRBJ1-1 gives the full variable domain: SQTIHQWPATLVQPVGSPLSLECTVEGTSNPNLYWYRQAAGRGLQLLFYSVGIGQISSEVPQNLSASRPQDRQFILSSKKLLLSDSGFYLCAWSDRVNTEAFFGQGTRLTVV.

The rearrangement joins TRBV7-2 to TRBJ1-2; 9 nucleotides match TRBD1. Germline assignment: CDR1 SGHTA and CDR2 FQGNSA. The CDR3 loop spans 16 amino acids. Losses at the gene ends were 5 bases for V and 4 bases for J; bases not matched to a gene: 11. The CDR3 reads CASSQGQGRALYGYTF. The CDR3 DNA is TGTGCCAGCAGCCAGGGACAGGGAAGGGCTCTCTATGGCTACACCTTC.

V and J are TRBV18 and TRBJ1-2; the D is unclear. Looked up from germline, CDR1 is KGHSH and CDR2 is LQKENI. This CDR3 has 20 residues. Trimming removed 2 bases from V and 6 bases from J, with 31 bases in between. CDR3 loop: CASSPTRETRREERGNGYTF. The CDR3, as DNA: TGTGCCAGCTCACCAACCCGGGAGACTAGACGGGAAGAACGCGGAAATGGCTACACCTTC.

V gene TRBV7-9 combines with J gene TRBJ2-2, with D uncertain. The CDR3 is 17 amino acids. Germline V gene lookup returns CDR1 SEHNR and CDR2 FQNEAQ (reference sequence). The V gene lost 5 bases and the J gene lost 4 bases, with 20 bases spanning the gap. CDR3 nucleotide sequence: TGTGCCAGCAGCCTTACGACCATTGGAACAGCCACCGGGGAGCTGTTTTTT. This gives the protein CASSLTTIGTATGELFF.

CDR3 loop: CASSGGEGGYTF. The CDR3 region has the DNA TGTGCCAGCAGCGGCGGAGAGGGTGGCTACACCTTC. This chain connects TRBV7-9 to TRBJ1-2; D call uncertain. Germline V lookup: CDR1 SEHNR, CDR2 FQNEAQ (reference sequence). Trimming took off 5 bases at V and 7 bases at J, with 11 bases between the two ends. The CDR3 loop spans 12 amino acids. The full variable domain, in which reference TRBV7-9 and TRBJ1-2 provide the parts outside the CDR3, is DTGVSQNPRHKITKRGQNVTFRCDPISEHNRLYWYRQTLGQGPEFLTYFQNEAQLEKSRLLSDRFSAERPKGSFSTLEIQRTEQGDSAMYLCASSGGEGGYTFGSGTRLTVV.